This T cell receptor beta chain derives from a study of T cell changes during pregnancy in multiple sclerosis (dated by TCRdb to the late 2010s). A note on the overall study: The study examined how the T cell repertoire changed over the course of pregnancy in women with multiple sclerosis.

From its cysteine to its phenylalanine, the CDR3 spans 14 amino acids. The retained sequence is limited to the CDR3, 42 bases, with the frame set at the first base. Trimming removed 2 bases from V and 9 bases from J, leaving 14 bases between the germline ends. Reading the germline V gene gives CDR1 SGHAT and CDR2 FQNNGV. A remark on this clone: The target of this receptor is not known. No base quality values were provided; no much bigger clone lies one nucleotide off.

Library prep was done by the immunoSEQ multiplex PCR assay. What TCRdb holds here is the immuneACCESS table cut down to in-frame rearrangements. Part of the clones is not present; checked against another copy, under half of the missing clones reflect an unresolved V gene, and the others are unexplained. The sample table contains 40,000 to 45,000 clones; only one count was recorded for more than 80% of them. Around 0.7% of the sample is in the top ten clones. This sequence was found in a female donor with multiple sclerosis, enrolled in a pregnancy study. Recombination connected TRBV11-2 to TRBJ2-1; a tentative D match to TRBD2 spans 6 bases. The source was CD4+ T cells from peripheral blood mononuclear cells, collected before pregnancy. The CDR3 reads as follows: CASSLSGGPSEQFF. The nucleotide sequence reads TGTGCCAGCAGCTTATCCGGAGGGCCGAGTGAGCAGTTCTTC.